The 32 T cell receptor beta chains in this list originate from one sample, sequenced in a study of neoadjuvant nivolumab and ipilimumab in lung cancer. Data came from immunoSEQ multiplex PCR; TCRdb stores just in-frame clones and leaves some out. The sample shows about 38,000 clones, roughly 89% of them seen only once. The sample here was peripheral blood, taken before neoadjuvant nivolumab, alone or with ipilimumab. These receptors came from an adult with non-small cell lung cancer.

The chain is built from TRBV9 and TRBJ1-2, with D unclear. The germline V gene has CDR1 SGDLS and CDR2 YYNGEE. V was trimmed by 0 bases and J by 4 bases, leaving 13 bases between them. The CDR3 runs to 15 residues. CDR3 in amino acids: CASSVGPDVGYGYTF. Here the CDR3 DNA reads TGTGCCAGCAGCGTAGGGCCGGACGTAGGCTATGGCTACACCTTC.

The V and J genes are TRBV7-2 and TRBJ1-5; TRBD1 aligns across 8 bases. V gave up 3 bases and J gave up 7 bases; unmatched junction bases: 8. This CDR3 comprises 15 residues. The germline CDR1 and CDR2 sequences are SGHTA and FQGNSA. CDR3 residues: CASSLTGDLRQPQHF. CDR3 in DNA: TGTGCCAGCAGCTTGACAGGGGACCTAAGACAGCCCCAGCATTTT. Drawing the rest from reference TRBV7-2 and TRBJ1-5, the complete variable domain is GAGVSQSPSNKVTEKGKDVELRCDPISGHTALYWYRQSLGQGLEFLIYFQGNSAPDKSGLPSDRFSAERTGGSVSTLTIQRTQQEDSAVYLCASSLTGDLRQPQHFGDGTRLSIL.

This clone was seen a handful of times. This chain connects TRBV5-1 to TRBJ2-1; TRBD1 might be the D (6 bases). Trimming took off 4 bases at V and 4 bases at J, with 12 bases between the two ends. This CDR3 has 14 residues. Germline V CDR1 and CDR2: SGHRS, YFSETQ. In nucleotides, the CDR3 is TGCGCCAGCAGCCTCCGGGACATATACAATGAGCAGTTCTTC. It specifies CASSLRDIYNEQFF.

This clone appeared a single time. The chain has TRBV18 and TRBJ1-5, with D possibly matching TRBD1 (5 bases). The CDR3 length is 14 residues. The V gene lost 6 bases and the J gene lost 5 bases, with 14 bases spanning the gap. The germline gives CDR1 KGHSH, CDR2 LQKENI. CDR3 residues: CASSGGWLYQPQHF. The CDR3 bases are TGTGCCAGCTCGGGGGGATGGTTGTATCAGCCCCAGCATTTT.

This chain uses TRBV10-3 with TRBJ1-1, with D maybe TRBD1 (5 bases). Germline assignment: CDR1 ENHRY and CDR2 SYGVKD. Trimming stripped 4 bases from V and 0 bases from J, with 24 bases between. The CDR3 consists of 19 residues. The CDR3 loop is CAISGGGMGRPPVNTEAFF. The CDR3, as DNA: TGTGCCATCAGTGGGGGCGGGATGGGTCGTCCCCCCGTGAACACTGAAGCTTTCTTT.

The rearrangement uses TRBV9 and TRBJ2-1; 8 bases line up with TRBD2. V lost 3 bases to trimming and J lost 7 bases; unmatched junction nucleotides: 12. Germline-derived CDR1 and CDR2 are SGDLS and YYNGEE. This CDR3 comprises 16 residues. CDR3 amino acids: CASSGGYLAGLNEQFF. The DNA for the CDR3 is TGTGCCAGCAGCGGGGGTTACTTAGCGGGGTTGAATGAGCAGTTCTTC.

This rearrangement joins TRBV13 to TRBJ2-7; 8 bases are shared with TRBD2. J lost 3 bases, V lost 2 bases, and 6 bases had no gene match. The germline CDR1 and CDR2 sequences are PRHDT and FYEKMQ (reference sequence). This CDR3 spans 15 amino acids. The CDR3 coding sequence is TGTGCCAGCAGCTTAATGACTAGCGCCAACTACGAGCAGTACTTC. This sequence encodes CASSLMTSANYEQYF.

The V call is TRBV5-5, the J call TRBJ1-3, with TRBD1 as a possible D gene (5 bases). V lost 0 bases to trimming and J lost 4 bases, with 11 bases between them. Germline V gives CDR1 SGHKS, CDR2 YYEKEE (reference sequence). The CDR3 runs to 15 residues. CDR3 sequence: CASSLADRTGNTIYF. In nucleotides, the CDR3 is TGTGCCAGCAGCTTGGCCGACAGAACAGGAAACACCATATATTTT.

V and J are TRBV11-2 and TRBJ2-7; 7 positions match TRBD1. Germline V lookup: CDR1 SGHAT, CDR2 FQNNGV. Trimming took 5 bases from V and 5 from J; bases not matched to a gene: 6. The CDR3 spans 13 residues. CDR3 sequence (DNA): TGTGCCAGCAGCGAAGACAGGGCCCACGAGCAGTACTTC. Residues: CASSEDRAHEQYF.

The chain carries TRBV28 and TRBJ2-1, with D perhaps TRBD2 (7 bases). The V end was cut by 7 bases, the J end by 6 bases, with 16 bases between. Germline-derived CDR1 and CDR2 are MDHEN and SYDVKM. The CDR3 spans 14 residues. The CDR3 DNA follows: TGTGCCAGCAATCTCCGGGGGGCGCCCAATGAGCAGTTCTTC. Translation: CASNLRGAPNEQFF.

This rearrangement joins TRBV7-9 to TRBJ1-1; weak D call: TRBD1 (6 bases). Between the trimmed V and J ends, which lost 5 bases and 4 bases, there was a span of 14 bases. The germline gives CDR1 SEHNR, CDR2 FQNEAQ (reference sequence). The CDR3 contains 14 residues. The CDR3 region is CASSTQGQGTEAFF. In DNA, the CDR3 is TGTGCCAGCAGCACTCAGGGGCAGGGCACTGAAGCTTTCTTT.

This chain links TRBV19 with TRBJ2-2; D gene unclear. This CDR3 has 16 amino acids. V was shortened by 10 bases and J by 1 base, with 19 bases between the two germline ends. Germline lookup yields CDR1 LNHDA and CDR2 SQIVND (reference sequence). In DNA form, the CDR3 reads TGTGCCACCGGTGTTACAGTACCTTTGAACACCGGGGAGCTGTTTTTT. Translation gives CATGVTVPLNTGELFF.

The chain couples TRBV27 to TRBJ1-2, with D maybe TRBD1 (6 bases). The CDR3 length is 14 residues. CDR1 is MNHEY and CDR2 is SMNVEV in the germline V gene (reference sequence). V lost 5 bases and J lost 1, with 11 bases in between. CDR3 in amino acids: CASSLNRDNYGYTF. The DNA for the CDR3 is TGTGCCAGCAGTCTAAACAGGGATAACTATGGCTACACCTTC.

This clone showed up just a few times. The chain uses TRBV27 and TRBJ1-1, with D uncertain. The CDR3 length is 13 residues. In germline, CDR1 is MNHEY, CDR2 SMNVEV (reference sequence). V was cut by 4 bases and J by 5 bases, with 11 bases left in between. CDR3 nucleotides: TGTGCCAGCAGTTACAGCCCGCAAACTGAAGCTTTCTTT. Protein sequence: CASSYSPQTEAFF.

This sequence joins TRBV6-5 and TRBJ2-7; D perhaps matches TRBD1 (5 bases). Per germline, CDR1 MNHEY and CDR2 SVGAGI. The CDR3 length is 12 residues. Trimming left V 6 bases short and J 4 bases short, with 10 bases between. The CDR3 DNA sequence: TGTGCCAGCAGCGATCAGGGTTACGAGCAGTACTTC. Its protein is CASSDQGYEQYF.

This chain uses TRBV7-3 with TRBJ2-7; TRBD2 matches 7 bases. This CDR3 region has 16 residues. V lost 5 bases and J lost 2; bases outside the gene matches: 12. Germline V CDR1 and CDR2: SGHTA, FQGTGA. The CDR3 DNA is TGTGCCAGCAGCCCCAATCCCCGGCGGGGGACCTACGAGCAGTACTTC. Amino acid sequence: CASSPNPRRGTYEQYF.

The rearrangement uses TRBV7-9 and TRBJ2-7; D is perhaps TRBD2 (5 bases). V lost 2 bases, J lost 6 bases, and 14 bases lay in between. This CDR3 has 14 residues. The germline V gene has CDR1 SEHNR and CDR2 FQNEAQ (reference sequence). The CDR3 is CASSLLGKASEQYF. The CDR3 DNA is TGTGCCAGCAGCTTACTCGGGAAGGCCTCCGAGCAGTACTTC.

V and J are TRBV7-8 and TRBJ2-1; 11 nucleotides match TRBD2. The trim removed 6 bases at V and 8 bases at J, leaving 12 bases unmatched. Germline V lookup: CDR1 SGHVS, CDR2 FQNEAQ. The CDR3 is 16 residues long. CDR3 in amino acids: CASRGRLLAGVDEQFF. The DNA of the CDR3 is TGTGCCAGCAGAGGCCGCCTACTAGCGGGAGTCGATGAGCAGTTCTTC.

V is TRBV18 and J is TRBJ1-1, with D unclear. The germline V gene encodes CDR1 KGHSH and CDR2 LQKENI. The V end was cut by 3 bases, the J end by 3 bases, with 8 bases between. The length of the CDR3 is 13 residues. CDR3 residues: CASSPIADTEAFF. The CDR3 bases are TGTGCCAGCTCACCGATCGCCGACACTGAAGCTTTCTTT.

V usage is TRBV30 and J usage is TRBJ1-5; 10 nucleotides agree with TRBD1. The CDR3 spans 14 residues. With 5 bases clipped from V and 6 bases from J, the junction kept 7 bases outside the gene matches. Germline assignment: CDR1 GTSNPN and CDR2 SVGIG (reference sequence). The DNA for the CDR3 is TGTGCCTGGGGGACAGGGGATGCGTTTCAGCCCCAGCATTTT. Protein sequence: CAWGTGDAFQPQHF.

The rearrangement uses TRBV28 and TRBJ2-7; possibly TRBD2 for D (6 bases). This CDR3 region has 14 residues. From germline, CDR1 is MDHEN and CDR2 SYDVKM. Between the trimmed V and J ends, which lost 5 bases and 3 bases, there was a span of 14 bases. CDR3 loop: CASSGTPASYEQYF. The CDR3 coding sequence is TGTGCCAGCAGTGGGACTCCGGCCAGCTACGAGCAGTACTTC.

This clone was seen only once. The V and J genes are TRBV6-5 and TRBJ2-2, with unresolved D. CDR1 is MNHEY, CDR2 SVGAGI, per germline. Trimming took off 4 bases at V and 0 bases at J, with 9 bases between the two ends. The CDR3 consists of 15 residues. The CDR3 loop reads CASSWGSANTGELFF. CDR3 bases: TGTGCCAGCAGTTGGGGTAGTGCGAACACCGGGGAGCTGTTTTTT.

The rearrangement links TRBV18 to TRBJ2-5, with 14 bases lining up with TRBD2. The CDR3 consists of 15 residues. Trimming cost V 5 bases and J 4 bases; bases outside gene matches: 3. Per germline, CDR1 KGHSH and CDR2 LQKENI. The CDR3 protein is CASSGTSGSRETQYF. For the CDR3, the DNA is TGTGCCAGCTCAGGGACTAGCGGGAGTCGAGAGACCCAGTACTTC.

The chain links TRBV28 to TRBJ2-7; D is unclear. CDR1 and CDR2 from the germline V gene are MDHEN and SYDVKM. CDR3 size: 12 residues. With 1 base removed from V and 4 bases from J, the gap between germline ends came to 5 bases. CDR3: CASSLLGYEQYF. CDR3 nucleotides: TGTGCCAGCAGTTTATTGGGTTACGAGCAGTACTTC.

The chain recombines TRBV18 with TRBJ2-7, with a tentative D call TRBD1 (6 bases). The CDR3 consists of 14 residues. Germline CDR1 KGHSH, CDR2 LQKENI. V lost 2 bases to trimming and J lost 4 bases, with 12 bases between them. The CDR3 spells CASSPGQQSYEQYF. The CDR3 DNA reads TGTGCCAGCTCACCAGGACAGCAATCATACGAGCAGTACTTC.

The J gene is TRBJ2-1, the V gene TRBV4-2; perhaps TRBD2 as D (6 bases). Germline loops: CDR1 LGHNA, CDR2 YNFKEQ. Trimming took 0 bases from V and 5 from J, leaving 11 bases between them. This CDR3 has 15 amino acids. CDR3 sequence (DNA): TGTGCCAGCAGCCAAGATTTCACGGGGGACAATGAGCAGTTCTTC. Translation gives CASSQDFTGDNEQFF.

This chain links TRBV7-2 with TRBJ1-1, with TRBD1 as a possible D gene (5 bases). With 1 base removed from V and 8 bases from J, the gap between germline ends came to 8 bases. CDR1 is SGHTA and CDR2 is FQGNSA in the germline V gene. There are 12 residues in the CDR3. CDR3 in DNA: TGTGCCAGCAGCTTAGATGGGGGAGAAGCTTTCTTT. This translates into CASSLDGGEAFF. Drawing the rest from reference TRBV7-2 and TRBJ1-1, the complete variable domain is GAGVSQSPSNKVTEKGKDVELRCDPISGHTALYWYRQSLGQGLEFLIYFQGNSAPDKSGLPSDRFSAERTGGSVSTLTIQRTQQEDSAVYLCASSLDGGEAFFGQGTRLTVV.

The V call is TRBV2, the J call TRBJ1-5, with no clear D. Per the germline V gene, CDR1 is SNHLY and CDR2 is FYNNEI. The CDR3 covers 13 residues. V lost 6 bases and J lost 9, with 15 bases in between. CDR3 coding DNA: TGTGCCAGCAGGGGCCCCACCCCGAGGCCCCAGCATTTT. As protein: CASRGPTPRPQHF.

This rearrangement joins TRBV5-1 to TRBJ2-1, with no clear D. In germline, CDR1 is SGHRS, CDR2 YFSETQ. The V end was cut by 3 bases, the J end by 8 bases, with 18 bases between. CDR3 length equals 15 residues. The CDR3 sequence is CASSSSPWGEDEQFF. In DNA form, the CDR3 reads TGCGCCAGCAGCTCTTCTCCTTGGGGTGAGGATGAGCAGTTCTTC.

The V gene is TRBV30, the J gene TRBJ2-2; 8 nucleotides line up with TRBD1. Per germline, CDR1 GTSNPN and CDR2 SVGIG (reference sequence). This CDR3 region has 15 residues. J was trimmed by 7 bases and V by 3 bases; bases with no gene match: 10. The CDR3 DNA reads as TGTGCCTGGAGGAGAAAGCAGGGGGCGAACGGGGAGCTGTTTTTT. The encoded protein is CAWRRKQGANGELFF.

The chain has TRBV7-2 and TRBJ2-7, with TRBD2 identical over 7 bases. V lost 5 bases to trimming and J lost 6 bases; unmatched junction nucleotides: 10. Germline loops: CDR1 SGHTA, CDR2 FQGNSA. The CDR3 has 14 residues. CDR3 loop: CASSPSGGGGEQYF. The CDR3 nucleotides read TGTGCCAGCAGCCCTTCGGGGGGAGGCGGCGAGCAGTACTTC.

This clone was counted between two and nine times. DNA of the CDR3: TGCGCCAGCAGCTCCCGTCTATCAGGCGAGCAGTACTTC. It encodes CASSSRLSGEQYF. The chain uses TRBV5-1 and TRBJ2-7; D gene unclear. From germline, CDR1 is SGHRS and CDR2 YFSETQ. The CDR3 is 13 amino acids. V was trimmed by 3 bases and J by 6 bases, leaving 13 bases between them.